A selection of T cell receptor beta chains follows, all from one sample in a study of blood T cell repertoires in COVID-19. Produced via immunoSEQ multiplex PCR; TCRdb's table is partial and in-frame only. Of roughly 300,000 clones listed, around 87% are singletons. The sample was PBMCs or T cells enriched from blood (not recorded which). The receptor set was obtained from a young woman who had recovered from COVID-19. The CDR3 runs from the conserved cysteine through the conserved F or W. Each record gives: V gene, J gene, clone size, D gene, CDR3 protein, CDR3 DNA. A D gene is named only where the DNA matches it firmly. A row's size may be missing; if present it is once, few, many or a size class.

TRBV5-1,TRBJ2-1,-,-,CASRPLTEAYNEQFF,TGCGCCAGCCGCCCCCTCACTGAGGCCTACAATGAGCAGTTCTTC
TRBV18,TRBJ1-6,-,-,CASSPNAEAGSPLHF,TGTGCCAGCTCACCGAATGCCGAGGCCGGATCACCCCTCCACTTT
TRBV3-1/TRBV3-2,TRBJ1-5,-,-,CASSPDSNQPQHF,TGTGCCAGCAGCCCGGACAGTAATCAGCCCCAGCATTTT
TRBV5-6,TRBJ2-5,-,TRBD1,CASSLWTGETQYF,TGTGCCAGCAGCTTGTGGACAGGGGAGACCCAGTACTTC
TRBV5-6,TRBJ1-2,once,-,CASSLLPRGIGYTF,TGTGCCAGCAGCTTGCTACCTAGGGGTATCGGCTACACCTTC
TRBV28,TRBJ1-1,-,-,CASSPRDTEAFF,TGTGCCAGCAGCCCCAGGGACACTGAAGCTTTCTTT
TRBV28,TRBJ1-2,-,-,CASSPTGRGGGGYTF,TGTGCCAGCAGTCCTACCGGGAGAGGGGGGGGTGGCTACACCTTC
TRBV9,TRBJ2-3,-,TRBD2,CASSIQRGGWEDTQYF,TGTGCCAGCAGCATCCAGCGGGGGGGTTGGGAAGATACGCAGTATTTT
TRBV28,TRBJ2-1,few,TRBD1,CASSYRGPPFF,TGTGCCAGCAGTTACAGGGGCCCTCCCTTCTTC
TRBV4-2,TRBJ1-1,-,-,CASSQPGFGSAEAFF,TGTGCCAGCAGCCAACCAGGGTTCGGGTCCGCTGAAGCTTTCTTT
TRBV20-1,TRBJ2-5,-,TRBD2,CSASMTSGERETQYF,TGCAGTGCTAGTATGACTAGCGGGGAGAGAGAGACCCAGTACTTC